The 4 T cell receptor beta chains presented below share a single source sample, sequenced in a study of technical replicates of blood from a few donors. Assay used: immunoSEQ multiplex PCR; TCRdb lists only in-frame clones, some missing. Found here are approximately 81,000 clones, 95% of them singletons; the top ten hold around 0.39%. The sample comprised T cells isolated from PBMCs. Receptor source: a human donor in good health.

The CDR3 region is CSVTQTSQGGYTF. The CDR3 DNA follows: TGCAGCGTAACCCAAACCTCACAGGGTGGCTACACCTTC. The chain combines TRBV29-1 with TRBJ1-2; TRBD1 is a possible D gene (6 bases). Per the germline V gene, CDR1 is SQVTM and CDR2 is ANQGSEA. The V end lost 6 bases, the J end lost 7 bases, and 18 bases lay between the germline ends. The CDR3 has 13 amino acids. Full variable domain (remainder filled in from reference TRBV29-1 and TRBJ1-2): SAVISQKPSRDICQRGTSLTIQCQVDSQVTMMFWYRQQPGQSLTLIATANQGSEATYESGFVIDKFPISRPNLTFSTLTVSNMSPEDSSIYLCSVTQTSQGGYTFGSGTRLTVV.

The rearrangement joins TRBV4-3 to TRBJ2-1, with TRBD2 identical over 7 bases. CDR1 and CDR2 (germline): LGHNA, YSLEER. The V gene end was trimmed by 4 bases and the J gene end by 0 bases; junction bases not matched to a gene: 12. The CDR3 runs to 18 residues. The CDR3 sequence: CASSRLPFSGGSYNEQFF. DNA for the CDR3: TGCGCCAGCAGCCGCCTACCTTTCTCGGGGGGCTCCTACAATGAGCAGTTCTTC.

The CDR3 bases are TGTGCCAGCAATGGGGTCCAGGGGGTGAACACTGAAGCTTTCTTT. It codes for CASNGVQGVNTEAFF. The chain combines TRBV25-1 with TRBJ1-1; 7 bases are a match to TRBD1. The CDR3 has 15 residues. In germline, CDR1 is MGHDK, CDR2 SYGVNS. V gave up 7 bases and J gave up 0 bases; unmatched junction bases: 8.

This chain uses TRBV2 with TRBJ1-5; 8 bases are a match to TRBD1. Trimming took 7 bases from V and 4 from J; bases not matched to a gene: 6. The CDR3 sequence is 14 residues long. Germline CDR1 is SNHLY and CDR2 is FYNNEI. The CDR3 region has the DNA TGTGCCAGCAATAGAGGACAGGGTAATCAGCCCCAGCATTTT. Protein product: CASNRGQGNQPQHF. Using reference TRBV2 and TRBJ1-5 for the parts outside the CDR3, the full variable domain is EPEVTQTPSHQVTQMGQEVILRCVPISNHLYFYWYRQILGQKVEFLVSFYNNEISEKSEIFDDQFSVERPDGSNFTLKIRSTKLEDSAMYFCASNRGQGNQPQHFGDGTRLSIL.